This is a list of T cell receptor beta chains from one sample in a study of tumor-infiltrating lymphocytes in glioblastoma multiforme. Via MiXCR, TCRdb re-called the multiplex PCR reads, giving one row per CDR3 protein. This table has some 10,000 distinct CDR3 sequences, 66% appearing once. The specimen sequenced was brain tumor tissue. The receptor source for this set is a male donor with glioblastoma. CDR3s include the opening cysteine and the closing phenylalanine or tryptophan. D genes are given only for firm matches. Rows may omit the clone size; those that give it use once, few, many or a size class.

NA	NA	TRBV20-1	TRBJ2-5	CSGQIQETQYF	TGCAGCGGACAGATCCAAGAGACCCAGTACTTC
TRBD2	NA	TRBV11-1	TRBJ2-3	CASILGQAGSTDTQYF	TGCGCCAGCATCTTAGGACAAGCGGGGAGCACAGATACGCAGTATTTT
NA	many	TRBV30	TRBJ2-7	CAWSHGNPSSYEQYF	TGTGCCTGGAGTCATGGCAACCCGAGCTCCTACGAGCAGTACTTC
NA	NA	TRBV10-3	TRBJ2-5	CAISKVRDLMGTQYF	TGTGCCATCAGTAAAGTCAGGGACCTGATGGGGACCCAGTACTTC
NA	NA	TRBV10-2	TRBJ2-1	CASSVTKLNNEQFF	TGCGCCAGCAGTGTTACTAAACTAAACAATGAGCAGTTCTTC
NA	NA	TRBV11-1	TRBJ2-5	CASSRITGGRGTQYF	TGTGCCAGCAGCCGAATCACAGGTGGCAGAGGGACCCAGTACTTT
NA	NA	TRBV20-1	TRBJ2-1	CSAGARGIGSDEQFF	TGCAGTGCGGGGGCTCGGGGGATAGGGTCGGATGAGCAGTTCTTT
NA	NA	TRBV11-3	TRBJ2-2	CASSSQGNTGELFF	TGTGCCAGCAGCTCACAGGGAAACACCGGGGAGCTGTTTTTT
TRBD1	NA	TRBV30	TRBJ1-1	CAWFPGTGGTGAFF	TGTGCCTGGTTTCCCGGGACAGGGGGCACTGGAGCTTTCTTC
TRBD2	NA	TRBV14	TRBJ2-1	CASSQDTRLAFFDEQFF	TGTGCTAGCAGCCAAGATACTCGACTAGCATTTTTTGATGAGCAGTTCTTC
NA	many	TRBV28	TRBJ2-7	CASSFLTYEQYF	TGTGCCAGCAGTTTTTTGACCTACGAGCAGTACTTC
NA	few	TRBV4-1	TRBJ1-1	CACIQEISIEAFF	TGCGCCTGCATCCAAGAGATTTCGATTGAAGCTTTCTTT
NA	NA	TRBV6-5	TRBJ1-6	CASSYGFARGSYNSPLNF	NA
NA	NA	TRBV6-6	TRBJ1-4	CANSPTGGYEKLFF	TGTGCCAACAGCCCCACCGGAGGGTACGAAAAACTGTTTTTT
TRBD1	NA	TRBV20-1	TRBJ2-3	CSASEDRAADTEYF	TGCAGCGCTAGCGAGGACAGGGCAGCAGATACGGAGTATTTT
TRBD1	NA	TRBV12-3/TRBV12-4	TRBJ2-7	CASRPGQGGYEQYF	TGTGCCAGCAGACCCGGACAGGGCGGCTACGAGCAGTACTTC
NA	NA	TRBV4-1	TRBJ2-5	CASSQDPLKETQSF	TGCGCCAGCAGCCAAGATCCCCTCAAAGAGACCCAGTCCTTC
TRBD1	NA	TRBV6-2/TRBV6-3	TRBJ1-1	CASRIGTANTEAFF	TGTGCCAGCAGGATAGGGACAGCCAACACTGAAGCTTTCTTT
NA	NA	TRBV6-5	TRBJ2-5	CASSYLGRPQETLYF	TGTGCCAGCAGTTACCTGGGCAGGCCACAAGAGACCCTGTACTTC
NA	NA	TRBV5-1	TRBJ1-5	CASSLRGNQPRHF	TGCGCCAGCAGCCTGAGGGGAAATCAGCCCCGGCATTTC
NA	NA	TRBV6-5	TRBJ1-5	CASSAHNQPQHF	TGTGCCAGCAGTGCCCATAATCAGCCCCAGCATTTT
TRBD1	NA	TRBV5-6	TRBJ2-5	CASSETGGGETQYF	TGTGCCAGCAGCGAAACAGGGGGAGGAGAGACCCAGTACTTC
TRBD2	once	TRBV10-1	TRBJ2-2	CAGSKMASGRAGEMFF	TGCGCCGGCAGTAAAATGGCTAGCGGGAGGGCCGGGGAGATGTTTTTT
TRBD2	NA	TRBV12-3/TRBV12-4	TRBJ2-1	CASRLQRDEQFF	TGTGCCAGCAGGTTGCAGCGGGATGAGCAATTCTTC
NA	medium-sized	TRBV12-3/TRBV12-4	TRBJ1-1	CASSLGGFLGTEAFF	TGTGCCAGCAGTTTAGGTGGGTTTTTAGGCACTGAAGCTTTCTTT
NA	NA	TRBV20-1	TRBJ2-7	CSASGHSTSYYQYF	TGCAGTGCTAGCGGACACTCAACCTCCTACTATCAGTACTTC
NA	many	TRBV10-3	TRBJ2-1	CAIGEGNEQFF	TGTGCCATCGGTGAGGGCAATGAACAGTTCTTC
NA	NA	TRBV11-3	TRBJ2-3	CASRQGTSTDTQYF	TGTGCCAGCAGACAGGGGACTAGCACAGATACGCAGTATTTT
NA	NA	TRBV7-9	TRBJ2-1	CASSYSRGVDEQFF	TGTGCCAGCAGCTATTCCAGGGGGGTGGATGAGCAGTTCTTC
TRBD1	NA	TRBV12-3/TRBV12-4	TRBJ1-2	CASSTQTGDAYGYTF	TGTGCCAGCAGTACTCAGACAGGGGACGCCTATGGCTACACCTTC
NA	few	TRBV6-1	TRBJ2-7	CASGEQYF	TGTGCCAGCGGCGAGCAGTACTTC
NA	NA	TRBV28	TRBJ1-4	CASSPGAPNEKLFF	TGTGCCAGCAGTCCAGGCGCACCTAACGAAAAACTGTTTTTT
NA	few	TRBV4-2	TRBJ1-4	CASSQDYRQFNEKLFF	TGTGCCAGCAGCCAAGATTACCGACAGTTCAATGAAAAACTGTTTTTT
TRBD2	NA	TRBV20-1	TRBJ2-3	CSAGSGRETDTQYF	TGCAGTGCTGGGAGCGGGAGAGAGACGGATACGCAGTATTTT
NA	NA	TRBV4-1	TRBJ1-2	CASIQDRYGGNYGYAF	TGCGCCAGCATCCAAGATCGATACGGGGGAAACTATGGCTACGCCTTC
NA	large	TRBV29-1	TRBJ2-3	CSVETGAGDTQYF	TGCAGCGTTGAAACCGGGGCTGGAGATACGCAGTATTTT
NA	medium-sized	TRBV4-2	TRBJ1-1	CASSPNLGWKTEAFF	TGTGCCAGCAGCCCAAATCTAGGGTGGAAGACTGAAGCTTTCTTT
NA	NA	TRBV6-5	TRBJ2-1	CASSYKGGNEQFF	TGTGCCAGCAGTTACAAAGGGGGGAATGAGCAGTTCTTC
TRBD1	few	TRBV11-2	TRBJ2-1	CASIPTGGYNEQFF	TGTGCCAGCATCCCGACAGGGGGCTATAATGAGCAGTTCTTC
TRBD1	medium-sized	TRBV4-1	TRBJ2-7	CASSHYRGRTYEQYF	TGCGCCAGCAGCCACTACAGGGGGAGGACCTACGAGCAGTACTTC
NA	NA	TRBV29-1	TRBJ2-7	CSVHTINSYEQYF	TGCAGCGTCCATACTATCAACTCCTACGAGCAGTACTTC
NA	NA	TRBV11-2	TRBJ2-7	CASSLRPARQYF	TGTGCCAGCAGCTTAAGGCCCGCACGGCAGTACTTC
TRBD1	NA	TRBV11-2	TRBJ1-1	CASSFHRGNTEAFF	TGTGCCAGCAGTTTTCACAGGGGGAACACTGAAGCTTTCTTT
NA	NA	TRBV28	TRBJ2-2	CASSLRMARELFF	TGTGCCAGCAGTTTGAGGATGGCCCGGGAGCTGTTTTTT
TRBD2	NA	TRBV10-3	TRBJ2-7	CDISETSGRLIYEQYF	TGTGACATCAGTGAGACCAGCGGGAGACTCATCTACGAGCAGTACTTC
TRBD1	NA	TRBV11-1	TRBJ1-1	CASGLEEWDSETFF	TGTGCCAGCGGGTTAGAGGAGTGGGACAGCGAGACTTTCTTT
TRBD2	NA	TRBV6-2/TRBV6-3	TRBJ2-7	CASSSDGPWTSGPYEQYF	TGTGCCAGCAGTTCCGACGGACCCTGGACTAGCGGGCCCTACGAGCAGTACTTC
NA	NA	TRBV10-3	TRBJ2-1	CAICGGNEQFF	TGTGCCATCTGTGGGGGCAATGAGCAATTCTTC
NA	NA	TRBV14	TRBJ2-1	CASSQGTQVGNEQFF	TGTGCCAGCAGCCAAGGGACGCAGGTAGGGAATGAGCAGTTCTTC
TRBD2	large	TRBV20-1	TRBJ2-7	CSAIPTAGVGYEQYF	TGCAGTGCTATACCTACAGCGGGAGTGGGGTACGAGCAGTACTTC